The TCR beta chain described here comes from a study of T cells in Graves' hyperthyroidism and ophthalmopathy (dated by TCRdb to about 2019). Study-wide context: Peripheral blood was collected at initial diagnosis, before any treatment. To identify distinguishing TCR V-J signatures, a discovery cohort of about 95 patients was used, comprising under 45 with Graves' ophthalmopathy and about 59 with stable Graves' hyperthyroidism. Whether ophthalmopathy could be predicted prospectively was tested in an independent validation cohort made up of under 20 hyperthyroidism patients plus 17 patients who later progressed to ophthalmopathy. The approximately 90 discovery patients were divided at random into training and test sets in a 7:3 ratio. In addition, the study compared T-cell repertoires in thyroid tissue and in blood from a handful of Graves' hyperthyroidism patients. Following sampling, methimazole starting at 30 mg daily was given to hyperthyroidism patients, and high-dose intravenous methylprednisolone was given to ophthalmopathy patients. The paper reports TCR Vbeta CDR3 sequencing of approximately 140 peripheral blood samples: under 45 ophthalmopathy, 75 to 80 hyperthyroidism and approximately 17 progressor patients. Here is what the overall study found, with its caveats: A model built on a 13 V-J signature distinguished ophthalmopathy from stable hyperthyroidism, reaching 87.88% sensitivity and about 81% specificity in cross-validation and 80%/75% in testing. Most expanded thyroid clonotypes (frequency above 0.001) were also detected in blood, suggesting blood repertoires may reflect thyroid immune responses. Sample size was not statistically predetermined, and investigators were not blinded to group allocation. In validation, progression to ophthalmopathy was predicted by the model with around 71% sensitivity and about 72% specificity, a median of approximately 7.1 months before onset.

Inclusive of the bounding cysteine and phenylalanine, the CDR3 is 14 residues long. Solely the CDR3 DNA is kept, with 42 bases framed from the first base. The trim is 1 base for V and 1 base for J, with a gap of 10 bases between the germline ends. CDR1 SQVTM and CDR2 ANQGSEA are derived from the germline V gene. The TCR beta CDR3 regions were amplified from the RNA transcripts. The TCR CDR3 was subjected to a first round of RT-PCR using the HTBI primer set and the Qiagen OneStep RT-PCR kit. A second multiplex PCR round built the libraries, followed by size selection and purification. Libraries were sequenced paired-end with 100 bp reads on an Illumina HiSeq2000. The paper's data handling went like this. SOAPnuke was used to process the raw data, with reads discarded if the reads contained adapters or uncalled bases, had a mean Phred below 15, or lacked an exact constant-primer or identifier match. COPE v1.2.5 was used to merge the high-quality paired reads, and each unique nucleotide sequence was defined as a clonotype. MiTCR v1.1 was used to align clonotypes to the IMGT TRBV, TRBD and TRBJ reference segments. The analysis included only V-J combinations with a frequency above 0.0001, which together covered roughly 99% of the repertoires. A TCS score was defined as the ratio of F50 (clonal expansion) to E x V (chaos), with BLOSUM62-based TCRdist applied between CDR3 peptides within each V-J. Welch's t-statistics and random forest reduced some 510 V-J features to around 14, which were used in a naive Bayes classifier (R e1071). The Morisita-Horn index was used to measure how similar the thyroid and blood repertoires were. TCRdb trimmed the raw reads at Q25, called clones with MiXCR and kept productive beta chains. CDR3 protein duplicates are merged, each entry listing the most common genes and DNA. The V and J calls shown here were made by TCRdb, not taken from the authors' results. Counted in this sample were roughly 840,000 distinct CDR3 sequences; 38% of them appeared once. 7.5% to 9.5% of the sample comes from the top ten.

This clonotype was recorded at least ten times. Which antigen it targets is not known. No much larger clonotype is one base removed from it; base qualities were not supplied. Graves' hyperthyroidism was defined as stable when no progression to ophthalmopathy occurred over 18 months of follow-up. Hyperthyroidism patients were aged 18 to 65 years and newly diagnosed, with disease duration of less than 2 months. Exclusion was applied to patients with uncontrolled infections, other autoimmune diseases, pregnancy or lactation. Diagnoses relied on clinical symptoms, serum thyroxine and TRAb, thyroid ultrasound and orbital computed tomography. Ficoll-Paque density gradient centrifugation was used to isolate PBMCs from approximately 10 ml of fresh peripheral blood. Trizol reagent was used to extract total RNA, and RNA quality was then checked on an Agilent 2100 Bioanalyzer.

Sequences were obtained from blood. The receptor chain draws on TRBV29-1 and TRBJ2-5; the D region possibly corresponds to TRBD2 (6 bases align). The TCR originated in a man younger than 30 with Graves' hyperthyroidism. Read as DNA, the sequence is TGCAGCGTTGAAGGAGGAGCGGGCCAAGAGACCCAGTACTTC. Translation gives CSVEGGAGQETQYF.